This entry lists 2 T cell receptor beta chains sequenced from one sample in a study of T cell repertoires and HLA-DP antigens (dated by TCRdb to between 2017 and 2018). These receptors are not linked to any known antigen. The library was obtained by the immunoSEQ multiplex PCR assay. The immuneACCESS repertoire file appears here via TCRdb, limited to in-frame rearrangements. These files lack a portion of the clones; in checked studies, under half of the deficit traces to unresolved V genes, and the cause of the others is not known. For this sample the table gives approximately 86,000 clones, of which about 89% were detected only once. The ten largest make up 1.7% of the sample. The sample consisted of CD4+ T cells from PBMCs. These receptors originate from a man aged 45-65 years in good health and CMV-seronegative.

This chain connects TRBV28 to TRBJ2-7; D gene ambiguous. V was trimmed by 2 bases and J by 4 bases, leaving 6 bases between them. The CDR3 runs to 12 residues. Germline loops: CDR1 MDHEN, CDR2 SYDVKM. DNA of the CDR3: TGTGCCAGCAGTTTAAACATTTACGAGCAGTACTTC. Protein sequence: CASSLNIYEQYF.

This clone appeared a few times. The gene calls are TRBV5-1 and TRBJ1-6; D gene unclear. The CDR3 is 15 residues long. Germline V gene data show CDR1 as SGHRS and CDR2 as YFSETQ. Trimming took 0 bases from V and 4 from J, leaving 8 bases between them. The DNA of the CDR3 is TGCGCCAGCAGCTTGGATCTGGGGTATAATTCACCCCTCCACTTT. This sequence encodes CASSLDLGYNSPLHF.